The sequence of this T cell receptor beta chain was determined in a study of OX40 agonist ivuxolimab in advanced cancers. About the research overall: People in dose escalation had one of these cancers: hepatocellular carcinoma, melanoma, renal cell or head and neck cancer.

Notes on the study in general: Dose levels from 0.1 to 3.0 mg/kg saw CD4+ and CD8+ blood T cells expand clonally by week 6. Antigens targeted by the expanded peripheral T cells were not determined.

Assay: immunoSEQ multiplex PCR; the TCRdb copy retains only in-frame clones and omits some. This sample has approximately 72,000 clones; around nine tenths occur once, and the top ten carry 0.86%. In the case of this clone: Antigen specificity is unknown.

This CDR3 is built from 13 residues. V dropped 3 bases and J dropped 5 bases, with 10 bases sitting between them. Germline-derived CDR1 and CDR2 are LNHDA and SQIVND (reference sequence). The chain has TRBV19 and TRBJ2-5; D is perhaps TRBD2 (6 bases). Sequencing used CD4+ or CD8+ T cells sorted from blood, obtained in a trial of the OX40 agonist ivuxolimab. The receptor was derived from an adult with an advanced solid tumor such as melanoma, head and neck, liver or kidney cancer. CDR3 in amino acids: CASSIAGMETQYF. DNA for the CDR3: TGTGCCAGTAGTATTGCGGGGATGGAGACCCAGTACTTC.